The 29 T cell receptor beta chains in this list originate from one sample, sequenced in a study of shared clonotypes between healthy human individuals. The protocol was immunoSEQ multiplex PCR, while the TCRdb copy is restricted to in-frame clones and leaves out a portion. The table lists about 480,000 clones, 79% of them singletons. The sample consisted of PBMCs. The receptors stem from a woman between 40 and 55 years old in good health. Some clones in this sample may be carry-over from other donors' samples.

The gene calls are TRBV19 and TRBJ2-7; 7 bases fit TRBD2. V lost 4 bases to trimming and J lost 6 bases; unmatched junction nucleotides: 6. This CDR3 is 13 amino acids long. Germline V lookup: CDR1 LNHDA, CDR2 SQIVND (reference sequence). CDR3 bases: TGTGCCAGTAGTAGCGGGAGCGGTGGCGAGCAGTACTTC. As protein: CASSSGSGGEQYF.

The chain is built from TRBV28 and TRBJ2-7, with 9 nucleotides matching TRBD1. Germline trimming cut 6 bases from V and 2 bases from J; bases unmatched to any gene: 5. In germline, CDR1 is MDHEN, CDR2 SYDVKM. The CDR3 consists of 14 residues. CDR3 region: CASRPGQGPYEQYF. CDR3 DNA sequence: TGTGCCAGCAGACCGGGACAGGGACCCTACGAGCAGTACTTC.

The chain employs TRBV7-2 and TRBJ2-1, with 9 bases aligning to TRBD2. Germline V lookup: CDR1 SGHTA, CDR2 FQGNSA. CDR3 size: 16 residues. V dropped 5 bases and J dropped 0; count of bases not matched to a gene: 5. As DNA, the CDR3 is TGTGCCAGCAGCGGGGGGGGACTAGCCTCCTACAATGAGCAGTTCTTC. Translated: CASSGGGLASYNEQFF. The variable domain in full, completed from reference TRBV7-2 and TRBJ2-1, reads GAGVSQSPSNKVTEKGKDVELRCDPISGHTALYWYRQSLGQGLEFLIYFQGNSAPDKSGLPSDRFSAERTGGSVSTLTIQRTQQEDSAVYLCASSGGGLASYNEQFFGPGTRLTVL.

The CDR3 nucleotides are TGTGCCAGCAGTTACAAGACGTACTATGGCTACACCTTC. Protein sequence: CASSYKTYYGYTF. The chain recombines TRBV28 with TRBJ1-2; D gene ambiguous. This CDR3 has 13 amino acids. Germline CDR1 and CDR2: MDHEN and SYDVKM. V was shortened by 4 bases and J by 3 bases, with 9 bases between the two germline ends.

The J gene is TRBJ2-5, the V gene TRBV4-1; no definite D call. Germline V gives CDR1 MGHRA, CDR2 YSYEKL. This CDR3 comprises 13 residues. V gave up 4 bases and J gave up 5 bases, with 11 bases separating them. CDR3 protein: CASSRVVRETQYF. The CDR3 DNA sequence: TGCGCCAGCAGCCGCGTGGTTCGGGAGACCCAGTACTTC.

This chain joins TRBV4-3 and TRBJ2-1; 8 bases map to TRBD1. V was pared by 2 bases and J by 3 bases, with 6 bases of the junction left unmatched. The length of the CDR3 is 16 residues. CDR1 is LGHNA and CDR2 is YSLEER in the germline V gene. The CDR3 reads CASSQKTGDGYNEQFF. CDR3 in DNA: TGCGCCAGCAGCCAAAAGACAGGGGACGGCTACAATGAGCAGTTCTTC.

The chain recombines TRBV4-3 with TRBJ2-2; TRBD1 or TRBD2 may be the D gene (5 bases each). Germline CDR1 LGHNA, CDR2 YSLEER. CDR3 length equals 14 residues. With 1 base removed from V and 6 bases from J, the gap between germline ends came to 9 bases. CDR3 sequence: CASSQVRDAGELFF. CDR3 DNA sequence: TGCGCCAGCAGCCAAGTTAGGGACGCCGGGGAGCTGTTTTTT.

This clone was observed a few times. The rearrangement joins TRBV4-1 to TRBJ1-2; 7 bases agree with TRBD1. The CDR3 loop spans 14 amino acids. Germline loops: CDR1 MGHRA, CDR2 YSYEKL. The J segment lost 8 bases and the V segment lost 4 bases, leaving 10 bases of the junction unmatched. The CDR3 protein is CASSPDRVERGYTF. DNA of the CDR3: TGCGCCAGCAGCCCTGACAGGGTAGAGAGGGGCTACACCTTC.

The chain links TRBV7-9 to TRBJ2-7, with 9 bases that match TRBD2. V lost 4 bases to trimming and J lost 5 bases; unmatched junction nucleotides: 12. The CDR3 totals 16 residues. Germline CDR1 and CDR2: SEHNR and FQNEAQ (reference sequence). The chain's CDR3 is CASSSLSGRPAHEQYF. The DNA for the CDR3 is TGTGCCAGCAGCTCCCTTAGCGGGAGACCAGCGCACGAGCAGTACTTC.

This clone occurred a few times. CDR3 sequence: CATSRDSTGREQYF. The CDR3 DNA reads as TGTGCCACCAGCAGAGATTCGACAGGGCGCGAGCAGTACTTC. V and J are TRBV15 and TRBJ2-7; 7 nucleotides align to TRBD1. Germline-derived CDR1 and CDR2 are LNHNV and YYDKDF (reference sequence). After removal of 0 bases from V and 6 bases from J, the junction contained 5 bases not matched to a gene. The CDR3 spans 14 residues.

This chain links TRBV14 with TRBJ2-3, with D hard to call. Looked up from germline, CDR1 is SGHDN and CDR2 is FVKESK. The CDR3 spans 15 residues. Trimming pared 5 bases from V and 0 bases from J, leaving 12 bases between. This CDR3 reads CASSTMTLSTDTQYF. The DNA of the CDR3 is TGTGCCAGCAGCACTATGACACTAAGCACAGATACGCAGTATTTT. Together with reference TRBV14 and TRBJ2-3, the CDR3 gives the full variable domain: EAGVTQFPSHSVIEKGQTVTLRCDPISGHDNLYWYRRVMGKEIKFLLHFVKESKQDESGMPNNRFLAERTGGTYSTLKVQPAELEDSGVYFCASSTMTLSTDTQYFGPGTRLTVL.

Here the CDR3 reads CASSQHRDGYGYTF. The CDR3 DNA reads TGTGCCAGCAGCCAGCACAGGGACGGCTATGGCTACACCTTC. V gene TRBV14 combines with J gene TRBJ1-2; TRBD1 is a possible D gene (6 bases). This CDR3 has 14 residues. Germline CDR1 is SGHDN and CDR2 is FVKESK. Trimming shortened V by 3 bases and J by 4 bases, and 12 bases separated the two germline ends.

This rearrangement joins TRBV28 to TRBJ1-1; TRBD1 is a possible D gene (6 bases). V was pared by 3 bases and J by 3 bases, with 14 bases between. CDR3 length: 15 residues. CDR1 MDHEN and CDR2 SYDVKM come from the germline V gene. CDR3 nucleotides: TGTGCCAGCAGTTTCCCTACAGGGTTGGACACTGAAGCTTTCTTT. The encoded protein is CASSFPTGLDTEAFF.

CDR3 sequence: CASTSVDQPQHF. The CDR3, as DNA: TGTGCCAGTACGTCGGTCGATCAGCCCCAGCATTTT. The V call is TRBV19, the J call TRBJ1-5, with no clear D. V was clipped by 7 bases and J by 5 bases, with 9 bases between them. Germline V gene lookup returns CDR1 LNHDA and CDR2 SQIVND (reference sequence). The CDR3 contains 12 residues. Drawing the rest from reference TRBV19 and TRBJ1-5, the complete variable domain is DGGITQSPKYLFRKEGQNVTLSCEQNLNHDAMYWYRQDPGQGLRLIYYSQIVNDFQKGDIAEGYSVSREKKESFPLTVTSAQKNPTAFYLCASTSVDQPQHFGDGTRLSIL.

This clone was counted a few times. The chain uses TRBV4-1 and TRBJ2-1, with 11 bases matching TRBD2. This CDR3 contains 16 residues. The germline gives CDR1 MGHRA, CDR2 YSYEKL. V lost 0 bases to trimming and J lost 7 bases; unmatched junction nucleotides: 5. The CDR3 loop is CASSQDWASGRNEQFF. CDR3 nucleotide sequence: TGCGCCAGCAGCCAAGATTGGGCTAGCGGGAGGAATGAGCAGTTCTTC.

The gene calls are TRBV30 and TRBJ1-5, with D hard to call. This CDR3 is 13 amino acids long. Germline CDR1 is GTSNPN and CDR2 is SVGIG (reference sequence). V was cut by 1 base and J by 3 bases, with 7 bases left in between. The CDR3 loop reads CAWSGANNQPQHF. Written as DNA, the CDR3 is TGTGCCTGGAGTGGGGCAAACAATCAGCCCCAGCATTTT.

The chain joins TRBV15 to TRBJ1-4; D might be TRBD1 (6 bases). This CDR3 spans 15 amino acids. Germline CDR1 is LNHNV and CDR2 is YYDKDF (reference sequence). Trimming cost V 1 base and J 3 bases, with 9 bases left between them. In DNA form, the CDR3 reads TGTGCCACCAGCAGAGGAGGACAGTCTAATGAAAAACTGTTTTTT. Translated: CATSRGGQSNEKLFF. Complete variable domain (other parts from reference TRBV15 and TRBJ1-4): DAMVIQNPRYQVTQFGKPVTLSCSQTLNHNVMYWYQQKSSQAPKLLFHYYDKDFNNEADTPDNFQSRRPNTSFCFLDIRSPGLGDTAMYLCATSRGGQSNEKLFFGSGTQLSVL.

This rearrangement joins TRBV30 to TRBJ1-4; possibly TRBD1 for D (5 bases). The germline CDR1 and CDR2 sequences are GTSNPN and SVGIG (reference sequence). This CDR3 is 13 amino acids long. Trimming stripped 1 base from V and 7 bases from J, with 10 bases between. The CDR3 DNA is TGTGCCTGGAGTGCCCAGGGCGTTGAAAAACTGTTTTTT. It translates to CAWSAQGVEKLFF.

Concerning this clone: Compared with germline, one end of the junction differs, possibly owing to a read error. The chain is built from TRBV4-2 and TRBJ2-3; 11 nucleotides align to TRBD2. The CDR3 covers 17 residues. The germline gives CDR1 LGHNA, CDR2 YNFKEQ. In nucleotides, the CDR3 is TGTGCCGGCAGCCAAGGTGTACTAGCGGGAGACACAGATACGCAGTATTTT. This translates into CAGSQGVLAGDTDTQYF.

This clone appeared a few times. This chain uses TRBV27 with TRBJ2-1; no reliable D call. Germline-derived CDR1 and CDR2 are MNHEY and SMNVEV (reference sequence). The CDR3 totals 13 residues. V gave up 5 bases and J gave up 4 bases, with 9 bases separating them. The CDR3 loop is CASSLNIYNEQFF. DNA of the CDR3: TGTGCCAGCAGTCTTAACATTTACAATGAGCAGTTCTTC.

This clone appeared a few times. This chain uses TRBV7-8 with TRBJ1-5; 10 bases map to TRBD1. Germline CDR1 SGHVS, CDR2 FQNEAQ. This CDR3 has 16 residues. J gave up 5 bases and V 6 bases, and 10 bases lay outside the gene matches. CDR3 loop: CASRRDPGTGDQPQHF. The CDR3 bases are TGTGCCAGCAGACGCGACCCCGGGACAGGGGATCAGCCCCAGCATTTT.

This chain joins TRBV4-2 and TRBJ2-1, with D possibly matching TRBD2 (7 bases). This CDR3 is built from 19 residues. Germline V lookup: CDR1 LGHNA, CDR2 YNFKEQ. Trimming cost V 0 bases and J 7 bases, with 25 bases left between them. The CDR3 bases are TGTGCCAGCAGCCAAGATGGGGGGGCTAGCGGTCCCCGGGGAAATGAGCAGTTCTTC. Its protein product is CASSQDGGASGPRGNEQFF.

The V call is TRBV6-5, the J call TRBJ2-7; D call uncertain. CDR3 length: 13 amino acids. V lost 2 bases and J lost 4, with 9 bases in between. Germline CDR1 and CDR2: MNHEY and SVGAGI. The CDR3 spells CASSYGQLYEQYF. CDR3 bases: TGTGCCAGCAGTTACGGCCAGCTTTACGAGCAGTACTTC.

This clone has more than one count but fewer than ten. The genes are TRBV5-5 and TRBJ2-4, with D possibly matching TRBD2 (5 bases). Trimming stripped 1 base from V and 1 base from J, with 9 bases between. This CDR3 region has 15 residues. CDR1 and CDR2 (germline): SGHKS, YYEKEE (reference sequence). CDR3 nucleotide sequence: TGTGCCAGCAGCTTGAAGACGGGGGCCAAAAACATTCAGTACTTC. Protein: CASSLKTGAKNIQYF.

As concerns this clone: A much larger clone lies one base from this, so it may be a read error. The V and J genes are TRBV28 and TRBJ2-7, with D possibly matching TRBD1 (5 bases). The CDR3 totals 15 residues. The V and J ends lost 5 bases and 2 bases respectively, with 16 bases between them. Germline V gene lookup returns CDR1 MDHEN and CDR2 SYDVKM. Here the CDR3 reads CASSRRQLGPYEQYF. DNA of the CDR3: TGTGCCAGCAGTCGGAGACAGCTGGGCCCCTACGAGCAGTACTTC. The full variable domain, with the rest looked up from reference TRBV28 and TRBJ2-7, is DVKVTQSSRYLVKRTGEKVFLECVQDMDHENMFWYRQDPGLGLRLIYFSYDVKMKEKGDIPEGYSVSREKKERFSLILESASTNQTSMYLCASSRRQLGPYEQYFGPGTRLTVT.

This clone was detected only once. V is TRBV19 and J is TRBJ2-1; D is uncertain. CDR1 and CDR2 (germline): LNHDA, SQIVND (reference sequence). The CDR3 sequence is 14 residues long. The V end lost 6 bases, the J end lost 4 bases, and 13 bases lay between the germline ends. CDR3 sequence reads: CASSVGSLYNEQFF. The DNA of the CDR3 is TGTGCCAGTAGCGTCGGGTCGCTATACAATGAGCAGTTCTTC.

This clone has just a few counts. This chain links TRBV4-3 with TRBJ1-2; D unclear. The V gene lost 3 bases and the J gene lost 8 bases, with 22 bases spanning the gap. Germline V lookup: CDR1 LGHNA, CDR2 YSLEER. The CDR3 sequence is 16 residues long. The CDR3 DNA sequence: TGCGCCAGCAGCCAGTGGGTGGGCCCGGGTCGTGGCGGCTACACCTTC. Translation: CASSQWVGPGRGGYTF.

V and J are TRBV7-8 and TRBJ2-5; perhaps D is TRBD1 or TRBD2 (6 bases each). This CDR3 has 14 amino acids. CDR1 and CDR2 from the germline V gene are SGHVS and FQNEAQ. Trimming took 0 bases from V and 5 from J, leaving 10 bases between them. Here the CDR3 reads CASSLALGGETQYF. CDR3 DNA sequence: TGTGCCAGCAGCTTAGCGCTCGGGGGCGAGACCCAGTACTTC.

The chain employs TRBV6-6 and TRBJ2-2; tentatively, D is TRBD1 or TRBD2 (6 bases each). This CDR3 has 15 amino acids. V was trimmed by 7 bases and J by 4 bases, leaving 16 bases between them. In germline, CDR1 is MNHNY, CDR2 SVGAGI (reference sequence). This CDR3 reads CASTILGGGTGELFF. CDR3 DNA sequence: TGTGCCAGCACCATATTAGGAGGGGGCACCGGGGAGCTGTTTTTT.